This entry concerns a single TCR beta chain. Its matching antigen is unknown. During its preparation, the TCRbeta library received unique molecular identifiers. TCRdb itself ran the PCR reads through MiXCR, one entry per CDR3 protein. The table lists approximately 500,000 distinct CDR3 sequences, about a quarter of them singletons. This entry is derived from a study of T-cell reconstitution after alpha-beta-depleted transplantation in children. Study-level results: T-cell counts and diversity at one year following transplant were attributed mainly to newly produced T cells. Elevated TCRbeta diversity at day 60 was traced, in some patients, to surviving recipient T cells and thymic progenitors. Several hundred expanded graft clones reportedly supplied alpha-beta T cells about two months after transplant.

The specimen comprised PBMCs, sampled before TCRalphabeta/CD19-depleted stem cell transplant. The receptor's source is a boy under three years old with Wiskott-Aldrich syndrome, due to receive a stem cell transplant.

CDR3 DNA: TGTGCCAGCAAGTGGCTGGCCCTTCAAGAGACCCAGTACTTC. Translated: CASKWLALQETQYF. This chain links TRBV12-3 or TRBV12-4 with TRBJ2-5; D uncertain. V lost 7 bases and J lost 2, with 14 bases in between. The CDR3 totals 14 residues.